This is a list of T cell receptor beta chains from one sample in a study of identifying expanded T cells in peripheral blood. Here immunoSEQ multiplex PCR was the method, and the copy in TCRdb shows in-frame clones only, minus some. The table shows under 150,000 clones, with around 88% occurring only once. The sequencing input was blood. The receptors originated from a person aged 18 to 75 in good health. CDR3s include the opening cysteine and the closing phenylalanine or tryptophan. D genes are given only for firm matches. Some rows have no size entry. The others give once, few or many, or a class for an expanded clone.

j_call d_call clone_size v_call cdr3_nt cdr3_aa
TRBJ1-4 - - TRBV18 TGTGCCAGCTCACCTATGATTAATGAAAAACTGTTTTTT CASSPMINEKLFF
TRBJ2-5 - once TRBV7-6 TGTGCCAGCAGCTTTAATATTAGGGGGGATTATGTGGAGACCCAGTACTTC CASSFNIRGDYVETQYF
TRBJ1-3 TRBD1 - TRBV5-1 TGCGCCAGCAGCTCGGGACAGGCCGTTCTCTCTGGAAACACCATATATTTT CASSSGQAVLSGNTIYF
TRBJ1-5 TRBD1 - TRBV11-2 TGTGCCAGCAGCCCGACAGGGGAGGGTCAGCCCCAGCATTTT CASSPTGEGQPQHF
TRBJ2-5 - - TRBV21-1 TGTGCCAGCAGCACAGGGGTAGCTACAGGCCTGAGGGAGACCCAGTACTTC CASSTGVATGLRETQYF
TRBJ2-3 TRBD1 - TRBV4-1 TGCGCCAGCAGCCCCCGGACAGGGAACACAGATACGCAGTATTTT CASSPRTGNTDTQYF
TRBJ2-7 TRBD2 - TRBV5-1 TGCGCCAGCAGCTCGGGGGGATCCTACGAGCAGTACTTC CASSSGGSYEQYF
TRBJ1-2 - - TRBV2 TGTGCCAGCCTCCTCGCCTACCGATACCGGAACTATGGCTACACCTTC CASLLAYRYRNYGYTF
TRBJ1-1 - few TRBV6-1 TGTGCCAGCAGTGAAGCGGGACCTAAGAACACTGAAGCTTTCTTT CASSEAGPKNTEAFF
TRBJ2-7 - - TRBV6-5 TGTGCCAGCAGTTACGGCCCGGGCTCAAAGGGGGAGCAGTACTTC CASSYGPGSKGEQYF
TRBJ1-2 - - TRBV5-1 TGCGCCAGCAGCTTGGACAGACTCTATGGCTACACCTTC CASSLDRLYGYTF
TRBJ2-7 TRBD1 - TRBV6-1 TGTGCCAGCAGCGATCCGGGACAGTCGTTGTACGAGCAGTACTTC CASSDPGQSLYEQYF
TRBJ2-2 TRBD2 - TRBV10-2 TGCGCCAGCAGTGCGGGACTAGCGGGGGGGAACACCGGGGAGCTGTTTTTT CASSAGLAGGNTGELFF
TRBJ2-7 TRBD1 - TRBV28 TGTGCCAGCAGTTTGGGGACAGGGAGAGGCGAGCAGTACTTC CASSLGTGRGEQYF
TRBJ2-2 - - TRBV7-7 TGTGCCAGCAGCTTAGTTGGGAACACCGGGGAGCTGTTTTTT CASSLVGNTGELFF
TRBJ2-5 TRBD2 - TRBV7-2 TGTGCCAGCAGCTTATCCCTAGCGGGAGGGCCTGGGTTGGCAGAGACCCAGTACTTC CASSLSLAGGPGLAETQYF
TRBJ2-6 - - TRBV29-1 TGCAGCGTGGAGTTCTCAGGGGACCTGATTTTC CSVEFSGDLIF
TRBJ2-7 TRBD1 - TRBV6-6 TGTGCCAGCAGTTACTCATGGGGACAGGTATACGAGCAGTACTTC CASSYSWGQVYEQYF
TRBJ2-7 TRBD1 - TRBV7-9 TGTGCCAGCAGCTTAGACTGGACAGGGGCCTACGAGCAGTACTTC CASSLDWTGAYEQYF
TRBJ1-1 - - TRBV6-1 TGTGCCAGCACCACGATGGGGTTGAACACTGAAGCTTTCTTT CASTTMGLNTEAFF
TRBJ2-1 TRBD2 - TRBV9 TGTGCCAGCAGCGTAGCTTTGAGCGGGAGGTACAATGAGCAGTTCTTC CASSVALSGRYNEQFF
TRBJ2-3 - - TRBV21-1 TGTGCCAGCAGCAAATGGCACTATCGCACAGATACGCAGTATTTT CASSKWHYRTDTQYF
TRBJ1-6 TRBD1 - TRBV2 TGTGCCAGCCGACAGGGCGATTCACCCCTCCACTTT CASRQGDSPLHF
TRBJ2-3 - - TRBV5-1 TGCGCCAGCAGATTTGGAGGGGCAGATACGCAGTATTTT CASRFGGADTQYF
TRBJ2-7 - - TRBV7-9 TGTGCCAGCAGCTTCGGCACCTACGAGCAGTACTTC CASSFGTYEQYF
TRBJ1-1 - - TRBV19 TGTGCCAGTAGTACCTCTTCCCGGGGGAACACTGAAGCTTTCTTT CASSTSSRGNTEAFF
TRBJ2-7 TRBD2 - TRBV27 TGTGCCAGCAGGGCTAGCGGGAGGGCCAACGTCTACGAGCAGTACTTC CASRASGRANVYEQYF
TRBJ2-3 - - TRBV19 TGTGCCAGTAAGGGAGCTGACACAGATACGCAGTATTTT CASKGADTDTQYF
TRBJ2-7 TRBD1 few TRBV15 TGTGCCACCAGCAGAGGGCGGGGACAGGGCTCCTACGAGCAGTACTTC CATSRGRGQGSYEQYF
TRBJ2-1 TRBD2 - TRBV5-1 TGCGCCAGCGGACTCCTAGCGGACTCATACAATGAGCAGTTCTTC CASGLLADSYNEQFF
TRBJ1-2 - - TRBV6-1 TGTGCCAGCAGTGACTTGACGGGACCTAACTATGGCTACACCTTC CASSDLTGPNYGYTF
TRBJ1-2 - once TRBV7-2 TGTGCCAGCAGCTTAGGTCAGGCCGATGGCTACACCTTC CASSLGQADGYTF
TRBJ1-2 - - TRBV7-8 TGTGCCAGCAGCCCTCGTGTTGGGGGAAGGGGAGAGGGCTACACCTTC CASSPRVGGRGEGYTF
TRBJ1-5 - few TRBV7-8 TGTGCCAGCAGCTCGACCCATTTGGGGAGCAATCAGCCCCAGCATTTT CASSSTHLGSNQPQHF
TRBJ1-6 TRBD1 - TRBV2 TGTGCCAGCAGTCCACGCCAGGGGGGACGGAATAATTCACCCCTCCACTTT CASSPRQGGRNNSPLHF
TRBJ2-2 - - TRBV27 TGTGCCAGCAGTTTAGGGGGGCGGGCCACGAACACCGGGGAGCTGTTTTTT CASSLGGRATNTGELFF
TRBJ2-6 - - TRBV5-6 TGTGCCAGCAGCCTTGACACGGGCTCTGGGGCCAACGTCCTGACTTTC CASSLDTGSGANVLTF
TRBJ2-7 - - TRBV10-3 TGTGCCATCACCGGGGAAGGTCGCGAGCAGTACTTC CAITGEGREQYF
TRBJ2-7 TRBD1 many TRBV10-3 TGTGCCATCAGTGCTATGGACAGGGTTAGACACGAGCAGTACTTC CAISAMDRVRHEQYF
TRBJ1-1 - - TRBV6-5 TGTGCCAGCAGTTCGAGTTATAGTGAAGCTTTCTTT CASSSSYSEAFF
TRBJ1-1 - - TRBV4-3 TGCGCCAGCAGCCAAGATTCGGGAAACACTGAAGCTTTCTTT CASSQDSGNTEAFF
TRBJ2-7 - - TRBV7-5 TGTGCCAGAAGTTACCGGGACGGCTACGAGCAGTACTTC CARSYRDGYEQYF
TRBJ2-2 - - TRBV9 TGTGCCAGCGCCCGCCTGACCACCGGGGAGCTGTTTTTT CASARLTTGELFF
TRBJ1-2 - - TRBV30 TGTGCCTGGGGGTATACTAACTATGGCTACACCTTC CAWGYTNYGYTF
TRBJ1-2 - - TRBV6-5 TGTGCCAGCAGTTACGGAGGGGTATATGGCTACACCTTC CASSYGGVYGYTF
TRBJ1-6 - - TRBV27 TGTGCCAGCAGGGAGTTAGGGGTACGAGGTTCACCCCTCCACTTT CASRELGVRGSPLHF
TRBJ1-2 TRBD1 - TRBV7-2 TGTGCCAGCAGCTTAGATCCAGGGGGTTACGGCTACACCTTC CASSLDPGGYGYTF
TRBJ1-6 TRBD1 - TRBV5-4 TGTGCCAGCAGACCTCGACAGGGGGCTAATTCACCCCTCCACTTT CASRPRQGANSPLHF
TRBJ1-3 - - TRBV11-2 TGTGCCAGCAGCTTAGATCCGGTCAGAAACACCATATATTTT CASSLDPVRNTIYF
TRBJ2-7 TRBD1 - TRBV28 TGTGCCAGCAGTCTCTGGACAGGGTGGGCGTACGAGCAGTACTTC CASSLWTGWAYEQYF
TRBJ2-4 - - TRBV10-3 TGTGCCATCAGTGAGTCAAGGGGATTGACGTACTTC CAISESRGLTYF
TRBJ2-7 TRBD2 - TRBV4-1 TGCGCCAGCAGCCAAGATCCGCGGACTAGCAGCTCCTACGAGCAGTACTTC CASSQDPRTSSSYEQYF
TRBJ1-2 - - TRBV6-5 TGTGCCAGCAGTTACTCGCCAGCCTATGGCTACACCTTC CASSYSPAYGYTF
TRBJ1-1 TRBD1 medium-sized TRBV29-1 TGCAGCGTGTACGGACAGGCAGGCGCTGAAGCTTTCTTT CSVYGQAGAEAFF
TRBJ2-7 - - TRBV15 TGTGCCACCAGCAGAGGGACACCCAGCTCCTACGAGCAGTACTTC CATSRGTPSSYEQYF
TRBJ1-3 - - TRBV30 TGTGCCTGGAGTGTAAGCAGCTCTGGAAACACCATATATTTT CAWSVSSSGNTIYF
TRBJ1-4 TRBD1 - TRBV18 TGTGCCAGCTCACCGGCGGGACAGACACGAGGAGGTGAAAAACTGTTTTTT CASSPAGQTRGGEKLFF
TRBJ2-3 - - TRBV11-1 TGTGCCAGCAGCTCCCGACCGGCGGCGGATAGCACAGATACGCAGTATTTT CASSSRPAADSTDTQYF
TRBJ1-1 TRBD1 - TRBV27 TGTGCCAGCAGTTTGTCGACAGGGGCTGGGACTGAAGCTTTCTTT CASSLSTGAGTEAFF
TRBJ2-1 - - TRBV6-5 TGTGCCAGCAGTTACGGGGGTGGGTACAATGAGCAGTTCTTC CASSYGGGYNEQFF